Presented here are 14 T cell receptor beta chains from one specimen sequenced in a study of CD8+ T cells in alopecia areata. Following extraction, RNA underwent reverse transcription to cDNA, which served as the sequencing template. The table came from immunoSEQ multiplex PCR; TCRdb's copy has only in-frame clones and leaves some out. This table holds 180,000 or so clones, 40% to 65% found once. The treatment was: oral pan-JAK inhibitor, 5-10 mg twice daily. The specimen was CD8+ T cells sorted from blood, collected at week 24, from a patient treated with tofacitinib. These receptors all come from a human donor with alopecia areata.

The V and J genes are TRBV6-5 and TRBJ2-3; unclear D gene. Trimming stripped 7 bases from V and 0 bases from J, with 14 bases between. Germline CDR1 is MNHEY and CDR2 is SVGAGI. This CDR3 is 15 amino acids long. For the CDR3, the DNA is TGTGCCAGCACCAAAGGCACCTCTAGCACAGATACGCAGTATTTT. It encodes CASTKGTSSTDTQYF.

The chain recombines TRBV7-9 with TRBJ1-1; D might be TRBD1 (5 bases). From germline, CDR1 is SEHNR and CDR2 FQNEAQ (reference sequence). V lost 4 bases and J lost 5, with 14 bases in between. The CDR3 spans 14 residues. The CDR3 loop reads CASSSTGGGTEAFF. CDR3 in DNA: TGTGCCAGCAGCTCCACCGGGGGAGGGACTGAAGCTTTCTTT. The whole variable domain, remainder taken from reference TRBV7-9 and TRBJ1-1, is DTGVSQNPRHKITKRGQNVTFRCDPISEHNRLYWYRQTLGQGPEFLTYFQNEAQLEKSRLLSDRFSAERPKGSFSTLEIQRTEQGDSAMYLCASSSTGGGTEAFFGQGTRLTVV.

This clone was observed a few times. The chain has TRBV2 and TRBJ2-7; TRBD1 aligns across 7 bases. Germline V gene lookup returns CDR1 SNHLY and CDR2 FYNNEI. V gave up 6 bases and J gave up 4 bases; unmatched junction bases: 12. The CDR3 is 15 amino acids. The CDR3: CASSEGQRGPYEQYF. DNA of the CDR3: TGTGCCAGCAGCGAGGGACAGCGTGGACCGTACGAGCAGTACTTC.

CDR3 DNA: TGTGCCAGCAGTTACGCGGGTGACGAGCAGTACTTC. It encodes CASSYAGDEQYF. The V gene is TRBV6-5, the J gene TRBJ2-7, with D maybe TRBD2 (5 bases). The CDR3 sequence is 12 residues long. In germline, CDR1 is MNHEY, CDR2 SVGAGI. Trimming left V 2 bases short and J 5 bases short, with 7 bases between.

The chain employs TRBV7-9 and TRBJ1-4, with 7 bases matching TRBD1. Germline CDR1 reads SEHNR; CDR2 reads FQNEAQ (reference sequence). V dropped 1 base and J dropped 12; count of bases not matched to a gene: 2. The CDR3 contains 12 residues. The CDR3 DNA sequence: TGTGCCAGCAGCTTAGGACAGGGTGAACTGTTTTTT. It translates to CASSLGQGELFF.

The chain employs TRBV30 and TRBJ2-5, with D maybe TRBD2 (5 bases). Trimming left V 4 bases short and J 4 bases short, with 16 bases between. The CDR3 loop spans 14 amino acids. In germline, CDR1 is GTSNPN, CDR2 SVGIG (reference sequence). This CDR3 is CAWTSGTEGETQYF. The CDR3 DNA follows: TGTGCCTGGACCAGCGGAACCGAGGGAGAGACCCAGTACTTC.

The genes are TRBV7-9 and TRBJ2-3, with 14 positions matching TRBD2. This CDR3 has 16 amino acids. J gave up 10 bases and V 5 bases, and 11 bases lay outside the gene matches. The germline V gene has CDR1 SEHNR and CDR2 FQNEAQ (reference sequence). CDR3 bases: TGTGCCAGCAGCGGAGGGACTAGCGGGGGAGGACGGTCGCAGTATTTT. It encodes CASSGGTSGGGRSQYF.

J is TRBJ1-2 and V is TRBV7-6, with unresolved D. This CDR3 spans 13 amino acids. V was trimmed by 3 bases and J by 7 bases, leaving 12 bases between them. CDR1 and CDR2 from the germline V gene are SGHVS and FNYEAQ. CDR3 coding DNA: TGTGCCAGCAGCTTTGGGTCAAGGGTTGGCTACACCTTC. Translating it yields CASSFGSRVGYTF. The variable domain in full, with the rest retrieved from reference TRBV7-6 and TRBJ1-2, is GAGVSQSPRYKVTKRGQDVALRCDPISGHVSLYWYRQALGQGPEFLTYFNYEAQQDKSGLPNDRFSAERPEGSISTLTIQRTEQRDSAMYRCASSFGSRVGYTFGSGTRLTVV.

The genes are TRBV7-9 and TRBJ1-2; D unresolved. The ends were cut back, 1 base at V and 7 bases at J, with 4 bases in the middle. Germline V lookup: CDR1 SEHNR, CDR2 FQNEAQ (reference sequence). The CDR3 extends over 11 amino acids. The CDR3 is CASSLVSGYTF. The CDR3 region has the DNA TGTGCCAGCAGCTTAGTTTCTGGCTACACCTTC.

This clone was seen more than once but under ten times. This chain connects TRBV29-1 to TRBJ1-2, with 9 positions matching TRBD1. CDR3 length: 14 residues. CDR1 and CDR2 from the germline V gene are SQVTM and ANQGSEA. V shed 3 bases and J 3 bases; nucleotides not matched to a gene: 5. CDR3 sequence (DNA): TGCAGCGTTGACAGGGACAGGGACGACTATGGCTACACCTTC. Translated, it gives CSVDRDRDDYGYTF.

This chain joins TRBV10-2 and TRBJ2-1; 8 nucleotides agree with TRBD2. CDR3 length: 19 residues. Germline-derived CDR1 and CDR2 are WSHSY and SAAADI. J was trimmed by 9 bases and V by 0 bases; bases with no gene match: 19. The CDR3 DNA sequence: TGCGCCAGCAGTGAGTCACAGAAGTGGGGCGGGGGGCATGAGGGTGAGCAGTTCTTC. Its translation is CASSESQKWGGGHEGEQFF.

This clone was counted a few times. The CDR3 region has the DNA TGTGCCAGCAGTCAGACCCAGGGAGATACGCAGTATTTT. Its translation: CASSQTQGDTQYF. V and J are TRBV6-6 and TRBJ2-3; D possibly corresponds to TRBD1 (5 bases). CDR1 is MNHNY and CDR2 is SVGAGI in the germline V gene (reference sequence). The CDR3 consists of 13 residues. Trimming took off 5 bases at V and 5 bases at J, with 11 bases between the two ends.

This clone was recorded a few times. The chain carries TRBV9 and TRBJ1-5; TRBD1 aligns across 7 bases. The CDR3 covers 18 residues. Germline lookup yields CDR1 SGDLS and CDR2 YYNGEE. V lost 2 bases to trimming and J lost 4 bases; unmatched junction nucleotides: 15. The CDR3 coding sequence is TGTGCCAGCAGCGTCCGAAACCCTCGACAGGGAGAGAATCAGCCCCAGCATTTT. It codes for CASSVRNPRQGENQPQHF. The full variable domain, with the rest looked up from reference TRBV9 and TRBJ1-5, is DSGVTQTPKHLITATGQRVTLRCSPRSGDLSVYWYQQSLDQGLQFLIQYYNGEERAKGNILERFSAQQFPDLHSELNLSSLELGDSALYFCASSVRNPRQGENQPQHFGDGTRLSIL.

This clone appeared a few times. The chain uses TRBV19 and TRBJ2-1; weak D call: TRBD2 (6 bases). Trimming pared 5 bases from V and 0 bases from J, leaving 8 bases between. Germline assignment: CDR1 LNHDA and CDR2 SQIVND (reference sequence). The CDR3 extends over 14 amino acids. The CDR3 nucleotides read TGTGCCAGTAGTTGGCGGGGCTCCTACAATGAGCAGTTCTTC. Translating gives CASSWRGSYNEQFF.